Each of the 17 T cell receptor beta chains below was sequenced from the same sample in a study of low-dose radiotherapy and immunotherapy resistance in tumors. Gene-specific TRAV and TRBV primers were used for first-strand cDNA, covering alpha and beta chains. The TCRs were subjected to amplification over approximately 19 PCR cycles employing a constant-region primer in conjunction with a V-primer adapter. TCRdb re-derived calls from the reads in MiXCR, one entry per CDR3 protein. The sample consists of some 11,000 distinct CDR3 sequences, 51% of them appearing once. These receptors all stem from a human donor with advanced metastatic prostate, ovarian, gallbladder or colorectal cancer (not recorded which). This table probably holds off-target reads from a library built for another chain.

The V call is TRBV9, the J call TRBJ1-2; TRBD1 matches at 8 bases. CDR3 length: 15 amino acids. Trimming at V came to 4 bases and at J to 4 bases, leaving 9 bases not matched to a gene. The germline V gene has CDR1 SGDLS and CDR2 YYNGEE. CDR3 amino acids: CASSPVATGGYGYTF. In DNA form, the CDR3 reads TGTGCCAGCAGCCCAGTAGCTACAGGGGGCTATGGCTACACCTTC. Combining the CDR3 with reference TRBV9 and TRBJ1-2 gives the whole variable domain DSGVTQTPKHLITATGQRVTLRCSPRSGDLSVYWYQQSLDQGLQFLIQYYNGEERAKGNILERFSAQQFPDLHSELNLSSLELGDSALYFCASSPVATGGYGYTFGSGTRLTVV.

This clonotype appeared a few times. The chain links TRBV5-5 to TRBJ1-5, with D hard to call. Germline V gene sequence: CDR1 SGHKS, CDR2 YYEKEE (reference sequence). There are 14 residues in the CDR3. Between the trimmed V and J ends, which lost 0 bases and 3 bases, there was a span of 7 bases. The CDR3 region is CASSLGWDNQPQHF. As DNA, the CDR3 is TGTGCCAGCAGCTTGGGGTGGGACAATCAGCCCCAGCATTTT. The full variable domain, with the rest looked up from reference TRBV5-5 and TRBJ1-5, is DAGVTQSPTHLIKTRGQQVTLRCSPISGHKSVSWYQQVLGQGPQFIFQYYEKEERGRGNFPDRFSARQFPNYSSELNVNALLLGDSALYLCASSLGWDNQPQHFGDGTRLSIL.

The V call is TRBV5-5, the J call TRBJ2-5; D is possibly TRBD1 (6 bases). V was cut by 0 bases and J by 1 base, with 7 bases left in between. The CDR3 runs to 14 residues. The germline CDR1 and CDR2 sequences are SGHKS and YYEKEE (reference sequence). The CDR3 here is CASSLVGGQETQYF. The CDR3, as DNA: TGTGCCAGCAGCTTGGTAGGGGGCCAAGAGACCCAGTACTTC.

The gene calls are TRBV6-6 and TRBJ1-4; no clear D. CDR1 and CDR2 (germline): MNHNY, SVGAGI (reference sequence). Trimming removed 2 bases at V and 0 bases at J, with 7 bases between. The CDR3 length is 15 residues. CDR3 in DNA: TGTGCCAGCAGTTACGGGAGAGCAACTAATGAAAAACTGTTTTTT. Translated: CASSYGRATNEKLFF.

The V gene is TRBV3-1, the J gene TRBJ1-6; D is undetermined. V lost 0 bases, J lost 6 bases, and 15 bases lay in between. Germline-derived CDR1 and CDR2 are LGHDT and YNNKEL (reference sequence). This CDR3 spans 17 amino acids. CDR3 sequence: CASSQDDVRASNSPLHF. The CDR3 nucleotides are TGTGCCAGCAGCCAAGATGATGTACGGGCTTCTAATTCACCCCTCCACTTT. Based on the CDR3 plus reference TRBV3-1 and TRBJ1-6, the full variable domain is DTAVSQTPKYLVTQMGNDKSIKCEQNLGHDTMYWYKQDSKKFLKIMFSYNNKELIINETVPNRFSPKSPDKAHLNLHINSLELGDSAVYFCASSQDDVRASNSPLHFGNGTRLTVT.

This clonotype was counted between two and nine times. The chain joins TRBV10-3 to TRBJ1-6; 7 bases fit TRBD1. The J segment lost 10 bases and the V segment lost 4 bases, leaving 4 bases of the junction unmatched. Germline V gene lookup returns CDR1 ENHRY and CDR2 SYGVKD. The CDR3 is made up of 13 amino acids. CDR3 DNA sequence: TGTGCCATCAGTGGGGACAGTAAATCACCCCTCCACTTT. This codes for CAISGDSKSPLHF.

This clonotype was observed a few times. V gene TRBV5-6 combines with J gene TRBJ2-2; D not certain. Per the germline V gene, CDR1 is SGHDT and CDR2 is YYEEEE. The V end lost 2 bases, the J end lost 3 bases, and 5 bases lay between the germline ends. The CDR3 is made up of 13 amino acids. The CDR3 spells CASSFFHTGELFF. The DNA for the CDR3 is TGTGCCAGCAGCTTTTTTCACACCGGGGAGCTGTTTTTT.

V gene TRBV5-1 combines with J gene TRBJ1-3; TRBD1 matches at 7 bases. CDR3 size: 16 residues. Germline V gene sequence: CDR1 SGHRS, CDR2 YFSETQ. The trim removed 4 bases at V and 2 bases at J, leaving 9 bases unmatched. The CDR3 spells CASSVTPGGTGNTIYF. Here the CDR3 DNA reads TGCGCCAGCAGCGTAACCCCAGGGGGAACTGGAAACACCATATATTTT.

This chain uses TRBV5-1 with TRBJ2-6; D is unresolved. CDR1 and CDR2 (germline): SGHRS, YFSETQ. This CDR3 has 15 residues. V was clipped by 2 bases and J by 1 base, with 7 bases between them. In nucleotides, the CDR3 is TGCGCCAGCAGCTTCTTGGTTTCTGGGGCCAACGTCCTGACTTTC. Its translation: CASSFLVSGANVLTF.

In its sample, this clonotype was seen a few times. The V and J genes are TRBV30 and TRBJ2-7; no firm D call. The V and J ends lost 5 bases and 6 bases respectively, with 20 bases between them. Germline values: CDR1 GTSNPN, CDR2 SVGIG (reference sequence). This CDR3 comprises 14 residues. The CDR3 is CAWASSMIGLEQYF. The CDR3 region has the DNA TGTGCCTGGGCCTCCTCAATGATTGGGCTCGAGCAGTACTTC.

The chain employs TRBV9 and TRBJ2-5; 8 bases agree with TRBD1. In germline, CDR1 is SGDLS, CDR2 YYNGEE. Trimming cost V 2 bases and J 2 bases; bases outside gene matches: 17. This CDR3 region has 19 residues. This CDR3 reads CASSVFPGTGQAKQETQYF. CDR3 coding DNA: TGTGCCAGCAGCGTCTTTCCCGGGACAGGCCAGGCCAAGCAAGAGACCCAGTACTTC.

The V call is TRBV18, the J call TRBJ1-5, with a weak D call TRBD1 (5 bases). Trimming removed 6 bases at V and 3 bases at J, with 9 bases between. Germline CDR1 KGHSH, CDR2 LQKENI. This CDR3 contains 13 residues. The CDR3 loop is CASSGELNQPQHF. CDR3 nucleotide sequence: TGTGCCAGCTCGGGGGAACTCAATCAGCCCCAGCATTTT.

This clonotype was seen a handful of times. This sequence joins TRBV5-1 and TRBJ2-6; 9 bases agree with TRBD1. The CDR3 is made up of 18 amino acids. Unmatched junction bases numbered 12, after V lost 4 bases and J lost 4 bases. Germline V gene sequence: CDR1 SGHRS, CDR2 YFSETQ. The chain's CDR3 is CASSEVGQGNSGANVLTF. The DNA for the CDR3 is TGCGCCAGCAGCGAAGTGGGACAGGGTAACTCCGGGGCCAACGTCCTGACTTTC.

The chain joins TRBV2 to TRBJ1-5; no firm D call. There are 14 residues in the CDR3. CDR1 and CDR2 from the germline V gene are SNHLY and FYNNEI. V was trimmed by 6 bases and J by 5 bases, leaving 14 bases between them. In nucleotides, the CDR3 is TGTGCCAGCAGGAGGGATAGTACATATCAGCCCCAGCATTTT. This sequence encodes CASRRDSTYQPQHF.

The chain recombines TRBV12-3 or TRBV12-4 with TRBJ2-1; D gene ambiguous. Trimming cost V 5 bases and J 4 bases, with 27 bases left between them. There are 19 residues in the CDR3. The CDR3: CASSLVFFRWAAPYNEQFF. The CDR3 nucleotides read TGTGCCAGCAGTCTGGTCTTTTTTCGATGGGCGGCCCCTTACAATGAGCAGTTCTTC.

The V and J genes are TRBV28 and TRBJ2-3, with D maybe TRBD2 (5 bases). CDR3 size: 15 residues. Trimming cost V 7 bases and J 1 base, with 15 bases left between them. Germline-derived CDR1 and CDR2 are MDHEN and SYDVKM. The CDR3 DNA reads as TGTGCCAGCACCCTGGCGAGGCGGGGCACAGATACGCAGTATTTT. Translating it yields CASTLARRGTDTQYF. Full variable domain (missing parts from reference TRBV28 and TRBJ2-3): DVKVTQSSRYLVKRTGEKVFLECVQDMDHENMFWYRQDPGLGLRLIYFSYDVKMKEKGDIPEGYSVSREKKERFSLILESASTNQTSMYLCASTLARRGTDTQYFGPGTRLTVL.

This clonotype has only a few counts. This chain joins TRBV2 and TRBJ2-7; possibly TRBD1 for D (6 bases). V lost 2 bases to trimming and J lost 5 bases, with 16 bases between them. The CDR3 is made up of 15 amino acids. Germline V gene sequence: CDR1 SNHLY, CDR2 FYNNEI. The DNA for the CDR3 is TGTGCCAGCAGTGAACAGTACAGGGCTGGAAACGAGCAGTACTTC. It yields the protein CASSEQYRAGNEQYF.